Each of the 23 T cell receptor beta chains below was sequenced from the same sample in a study of regulatory T cells in long-lasting Graves disease. The time point denotes: newly diagnosed GD, antithyroid drugs for less than 3 months. Generation of the TCR library employed RNA extracted from PBMCs. The authors built TCR beta libraries using iRepertoire HTBI primers and Arm-PCR of CDR3 regions. In TCRdb, the multiplex PCR reads were re-called with MiXCR into one record per CDR3 protein. The sample includes hundreds of thousands of distinct CDR3 sequences, around 11% of them seen just once. The sample was also linked to a second study, of T cells in Graves' hyperthyroidism and ophthalmopathy.

The sample was peripheral blood mononuclear cells (PBMCs), taken at new diagnosis, from a patient treated with antithyroid drugs. The source is a young woman with Graves disease.

This clonotype was counted ten times or more. The chain carries TRBV24-1 and TRBJ2-5; 7 bases align to TRBD1. The germline V gene has CDR1 KGHDR and CDR2 SFDVKD. The CDR3 consists of 14 residues. The trim removed 4 bases at V and 3 bases at J, leaving 4 bases unmatched. The CDR3 protein is CATSDPTGKETQYF. CDR3 nucleotide sequence: TGTGCCACCAGTGACCCGACAGGGAAAGAGACCCAGTACTTC.

The sample holds many counts of this clonotype. This chain links TRBV11-2 with TRBJ2-2; D uncertain. CDR1 SGHAT and CDR2 FQNNGV come from the germline V gene. Trimming took off 0 bases at V and 7 bases at J, with 9 bases between the two ends. This CDR3 region has 14 residues. The CDR3 DNA follows: TGTGCCAGCAGCTTAGATCTTGGGCACGGGGAGCTGTTTTTT. It yields the protein CASSLDLGHGELFF.

This clonotype was seen only a few times. J is TRBJ1-5 and V is TRBV30, with TRBD1 as a possible D gene (6 bases). V was cut by 0 bases and J by 7 bases, with 13 bases left in between. The CDR3 sequence is 14 residues long. The germline V gene encodes CDR1 GTSNPN and CDR2 SVGIG (reference sequence). The CDR3 coding sequence is TGTGCCTGGAGTGTTTGGGGGGGCGGACAGCCCCAGCATTTT. The encoded protein is CAWSVWGGGQPQHF.

This clonotype was picked up many times. J is TRBJ2-7 and V is TRBV28; perhaps TRBD2 as D (6 bases). The CDR3 sequence is 15 residues long. Germline V gene data show CDR1 as MDHEN and CDR2 as SYDVKM. V lost 3 bases, J lost 2 bases, and 14 bases lay in between. CDR3 loop: CASSLMGGAPYEQYF. The DNA for the CDR3 is TGTGCCAGCAGTTTGATGGGAGGCGCCCCCTACGAGCAGTACTTC. The entire variable domain, with the rest obtained from reference TRBV28 and TRBJ2-7, is as follows: DVKVTQSSRYLVKRTGEKVFLECVQDMDHENMFWYRQDPGLGLRLIYFSYDVKMKEKGDIPEGYSVSREKKERFSLILESASTNQTSMYLCASSLMGGAPYEQYFGPGTRLTVT.

This clonotype was found many times. V gene TRBV2 combines with J gene TRBJ1-2, with D possibly being TRBD1 (6 bases). The length of the CDR3 is 14 residues. V was trimmed by 6 bases and J by 2 bases, leaving 13 bases between them. Germline V gene lookup returns CDR1 SNHLY and CDR2 FYNNEI. CDR3: CASRYRTENYGYTF. CDR3 DNA sequence: TGTGCCAGCAGATATCGGACAGAGAACTATGGCTACACCTTC.

Points on this clonotype: Just one base apart from a much larger clone, this may be a read error. In DNA, the CDR3 is TGTGCCAGCAGCTCCTTATGGGCTGACACAGATACGCAGTATTTT. Translation gives CASSSLWADTDTQYF. V and J are TRBV7-9 and TRBJ2-3; D unresolved. CDR1 is SEHNR, CDR2 FQNEAQ, per germline (reference sequence). The V end was cut by 4 bases, the J end by 2 bases, with 13 bases between. The CDR3 contains 15 residues.

This sequence joins TRBV10-2 and TRBJ2-7; 7 bases fit TRBD1. The CDR3 runs 14 residues. Trimming removed 8 bases from V and 3 bases from J; junction bases left unmatched: 10. Germline V gives CDR1 WSHSY, CDR2 SAAADI. The DNA of the CDR3 is TGCGCCAGCCAACAGGGGACAATAAACTACGAGCAGTACTTC. This codes for CASQQGTINYEQYF.

The sample holds many counts of this clonotype. This sequence joins TRBV7-3 and TRBJ2-6; D is undetermined. This CDR3 is built from 17 residues. V dropped 1 base and J dropped 4 bases, with 14 bases sitting between them. CDR1 and CDR2 (germline): SGHTA, FQGTGA. CDR3 protein: CASSLNGFASGANVLTF. The CDR3 nucleotides read TGTGCCAGCAGCTTAAACGGGTTTGCTTCGGGGGCCAACGTCCTGACTTTC.

The chain recombines TRBV5-5 with TRBJ1-5; TRBD1 matches 8 bases. Per the germline V gene, CDR1 is SGHKS and CDR2 is YYEKEE (reference sequence). V shed 2 bases and J 7 bases; nucleotides not matched to a gene: 11. CDR3 size: 16 residues. For the CDR3, the DNA is TGTGCCAGCAGCTTTGCCCCCAGACAGGGGAGGCAGCCCCAGCATTTT. It translates to CASSFAPRQGRQPQHF.

The chain recombines TRBV29-1 with TRBJ2-7; D not resolved. Trimming took 4 bases from V and 2 from J, leaving 9 bases between them. This CDR3 has 12 amino acids. Germline CDR1 is SQVTM and CDR2 is ANQGSEA. The CDR3: CSVALVTYEQYF. As DNA, the CDR3 is TGCAGCGTTGCTCTGGTGACCTACGAGCAGTACTTC.

This clonotype was seen repeatedly, ten times or more. The chain joins TRBV7-8 to TRBJ2-3; TRBD1 matches at 8 bases. Germline CDR1 reads SGHVS; CDR2 reads FQNEAQ. The CDR3 covers 15 residues. V lost 5 bases to trimming and J lost 1 base; unmatched junction nucleotides: 5. The CDR3 loop is CASSRRQGRTDTQYF. The CDR3 coding sequence is TGTGCCAGCAGCCGAAGACAGGGGCGCACAGATACGCAGTATTTT.

This clonotype has at least ten counts. The chain has TRBV6-2 or TRBV6-3 and TRBJ2-7, with 7 bases fitting TRBD1. This CDR3 region has 16 residues. Losses at the gene ends were 4 bases for V and 2 bases for J; bases not matched to a gene: 11. Germline-derived CDR1 and CDR2 are MNHEY and SVGEGT. Here the CDR3 reads CASSSPPGTVAYEQYF. The CDR3 DNA sequence: TGTGCCAGCAGTTCGCCCCCGGGGACAGTTGCCTACGAGCAGTACTTC.

This clonotype was found many times. V is TRBV7-3 and J is TRBJ1-6; 11 bases match TRBD1. The CDR3 runs 16 residues. From germline, CDR1 is SGHTA and CDR2 FQGTGA. Unmatched junction bases numbered 6, after V lost 2 bases and J lost 9 bases. The CDR3: CASSLRGTGGLSPLHF. The DNA for the CDR3 is TGTGCCAGCAGCTTACGCGGGACAGGGGGACTTTCACCCCTCCACTTT.

This clonotype has only a few counts. The chain combines TRBV7-2 with TRBJ2-5, with D perhaps matching TRBD2 (5 bases). Germline V CDR1 and CDR2: SGHTA, FQGNSA. The CDR3 consists of 14 residues. Deletions cut 1 base from V and 4 bases from J, with 10 bases between. CDR3 region: CASSLGRAGETQYF. CDR3 bases: TGTGCCAGCAGCTTAGGGCGGGCAGGAGAGACCCAGTACTTC.

For this clonotype: The junction departs from germline at one end; a sequencing error may be responsible. V gene TRBV18 combines with J gene TRBJ1-2; no firm D call. Germline lookup yields CDR1 KGHSH and CDR2 LQKENI. The CDR3 extends over 13 amino acids. CDR3 loop: CASPPDSGDGYTF. The CDR3 DNA follows: TGTGCCAGCCCACCGGATAGCGGAGATGGCTACACCTTC.

This clonotype was detected many times. The J gene is TRBJ2-7, the V gene TRBV5-6; D not certain. Germline lookup yields CDR1 SGHDT and CDR2 YYEEEE. CDR3 length equals 11 residues. Trimming shortened V by 5 bases and J by 7 bases, and 10 bases separated the two germline ends. CDR3 in amino acids: CASSLRREQYF. The CDR3 bases are TGTGCCAGCAGTTTGCGTCGAGAGCAGTACTTC.

This clonotype was detected ten times or more. The chain has TRBV10-3 and TRBJ2-1; TRBD2 matches at 11 bases. The CDR3 is 15 residues long. J lost 7 bases, V lost 2 bases, and 4 bases had no gene match. From germline, CDR1 is ENHRY and CDR2 SYGVKD. The CDR3 DNA reads TGTGCCATCAGTGAGAGGACTAGCGGGCTAAATGAGCAGTTCTTC. Its protein product is CAISERTSGLNEQFF.

About this clonotype itself: One base separates it from a far larger clone, so it is likely a read error. The chain carries TRBV27 and TRBJ1-2; no clear D. Per the germline V gene, CDR1 is MNHEY and CDR2 is SMNVEV (reference sequence). The CDR3 covers 13 residues. In DNA, the CDR3 is TGTGCCAGCAGTAGGGTCAGCGTCTATGGCCACACCTTC. Translation gives CASSRVSVYGHTF.

This chain joins TRBV25-1 and TRBJ2-7, with 8 bases identical to TRBD1. The CDR3 sequence is 16 residues long. V lost 1 base to trimming and J lost 0 bases; unmatched junction nucleotides: 5. CDR1 and CDR2 from the germline V gene are MGHDK and SYGVNS. The CDR3 sequence is CASSELAGGSSYEQYF. The CDR3 DNA sequence: TGTGCCAGCAGTGAATTAGCAGGGGGCAGCTCCTACGAGCAGTACTTC.

This clonotype was seen at least ten times. CDR3 nucleotide sequence: TGTGCCAGCAGACCCTCCGGGACTACGAACACCGGGGAGCTGTTTTTT. This translates into CASRPSGTTNTGELFF. V usage is TRBV7-2 and J usage is TRBJ2-2; 7 nucleotides agree with TRBD2. The CDR3 totals 16 residues. Trimming at V came to 6 bases and at J to 0 bases, leaving 7 bases not matched to a gene. Germline CDR1 is SGHTA and CDR2 is FQGNSA.

This clonotype was seen many times. V and J are TRBV6-2 or TRBV6-3 and TRBJ2-1; no clear D. CDR1 is MNHEY, CDR2 SVGEGT, per germline. The CDR3 length is 19 residues. V was pared by 5 bases and J by 3 bases, with 26 bases between. The DNA for the CDR3 is TGTGCCAGCAGTCCCAATGTATGGCAAGCCCGATCCGTCTACAATGAGCAGTTCTTC. Residues: CASSPNVWQARSVYNEQFF.

The J gene is TRBJ2-1, the V gene TRBV7-3; no firm D call. V lost 0 bases and J 7 bases, leaving 7 bases between the germline ends. Germline values: CDR1 SGHTA, CDR2 FQGTGA. This CDR3 spans 13 amino acids. The CDR3 is CASSLTERNEQFF. The CDR3 DNA sequence: TGTGCCAGCAGCTTAACAGAGAGGAATGAGCAGTTCTTC.

This clonotype has only a few counts. The rearrangement uses TRBV5-6 and TRBJ2-3; 8 nucleotides match TRBD2. The J segment lost 2 bases and the V segment lost 3 bases, leaving 5 bases of the junction unmatched. The CDR3 has 15 residues. Per the germline V gene, CDR1 is SGHDT and CDR2 is YYEEEE. The CDR3 loop reads CASSSVAGLTDTQYF. In DNA, the CDR3 is TGTGCCAGCAGCTCAGTAGCGGGGCTCACAGATACGCAGTATTTT.